The rows below give T cell receptor beta chains drawn from one sample of a study of cytomegalovirus exposure and HLA in healthy donors. Libraries were prepared by immunoSEQ multiplex PCR; TCRdb keeps only in-frame clonotypes and omits some of them. The sample comprises around 130,000 clones, about four fifths of which are singletons, and approximately 10% rests with the top ten. Specimen: PBMCs. The receptor source for this set is a male donor in good health and CMV-seropositive. The CDR3 runs from the conserved cysteine through the conserved F or W. A D gene is named only where the DNA matches it firmly. Clone size is stated in some rows and not others, as once, few, many or a class when expanded.

j_call clone_size v_call d_call cdr3_nt cdr3_aa
TRBJ2-5 - TRBV6-1 TRBD1 TGTGCCAGCCGGGACAGGGGACAAGAGACCCAGTACTTC CASRDRGQETQYF
TRBJ2-7 - TRBV19 TRBD1 TGTGCCAGTACCCCCGGGACAGGGGGTATATACGAGCAGTACTTC CASTPGTGGIYEQYF
TRBJ2-5 few TRBV29-1 TRBD2 TGCAGCGTGGGGCCTATACTAGCGGGAGGGGAGACCCAGTACTTC CSVGPILAGGETQYF
TRBJ1-1 - TRBV11-2 TRBD1 TGTGCCAGCAGCTTGGGGGACAGGAGGAACACTGAAGCTTTCTTT CASSLGDRRNTEAFF
TRBJ2-5 - TRBV5-4 TRBD2 TGTGCCAGCAGCGAGATGACTAGCGGGAGCCAAGAGACCCAGTACTTC CASSEMTSGSQETQYF
TRBJ1-5 few TRBV7-3 - TGTGCCAGCAGCTTGTCAGGGGACGGGCAGCCCCAGCATTTT CASSLSGDGQPQHF
TRBJ2-4 once TRBV10-3 - TGTGCCATCAGTGAGCTGGGGGCCGGGGTCAAAAACAGTCAGTACTTC CAISELGAGVKNSQYF
TRBJ2-7 - TRBV5-4 TRBD1 TGTGCCAGCAGCTTGGGGGACAGGGTCAACGAGCAGTACTTC CASSLGDRVNEQYF
TRBJ2-7 - TRBV28 - TGTGCCAGCAGTTTCAACTACGAGCAGTACTTC CASSFNYEQYF
TRBJ2-2 - TRBV10-3 - TGTGCCATCAGATCCCCCTACAGCCCCGGGGAGCTGTTTTTT CAIRSPYSPGELFF
TRBJ2-1 - TRBV5-1 - TGCGCCAGCAGCTTCGAGCGGATGGGGAACAATGAGCAGTTCTTC CASSFERMGNNEQFF
TRBJ1-4 - TRBV2 - TGTGCCAGCAGCTCCGGGAGATTTTCGGGTGAAAAACTGTTTTTT CASSSGRFSGEKLFF
TRBJ2-3 - TRBV6-5 TRBD1 TGTGCCAGCAGTCGGACAGGGGGGACAGATACGCAGTATTTT CASSRTGGTDTQYF
TRBJ1-1 - TRBV28 - TGTGCCAGCAGTTTTATTGGCCAGAACACTGAAGCTTTCTTT CASSFIGQNTEAFF
TRBJ1-2 - TRBV2 - TGTGCCAGCAGTGAAAACAGCTATGGCTACACCTTC CASSENSYGYTF
TRBJ2-2 - TRBV5-1 - TGCGCCAGCAGCGACAGCGGGTTGGATGGAGCCGGGGAGCTGTTTTTT CASSDSGLDGAGELFF
TRBJ2-7 - TRBV2 - TGTGCCAGCCGACTAGAGGGTCCAAGGCAGTACTTC CASRLEGPRQYF
TRBJ2-3 - TRBV4-3 TRBD2 TGCGCCAGCAGCCAAGCGGCTAGCGGGAGAGGCACAGATACGCAGTATTTT CASSQAASGRGTDTQYF
TRBJ1-4 - TRBV19 - TGTGCCAGTAGTATCGGGGGACGGAGTGAAAAACTGTTTTTT CASSIGGRSEKLFF
TRBJ2-7 once TRBV2 - TGTGCCAGCAGTGATGGGAGGTACGAGCAGTACTTC CASSDGRYEQYF
TRBJ2-3 - TRBV6-5 - TGTGCCAGCAGCGGCGGTCCGCCAGATACGCAGTATTTT CASSGGPPDTQYF
TRBJ2-7 - TRBV28 - TGTGCCAGCCCCCGACAGGCCCCCTACGAGCAGTACTTC CASPRQAPYEQYF
TRBJ2-7 - TRBV15 - TGTGCCACCAGCAGAGTTGTGGGAGAAAGCTCCTACGAGCAGTACTTC CATSRVVGESSYEQYF
TRBJ1-1 - TRBV27 TRBD1 TGTGCCAGCAGTTTATCCCCAGGGACAGGAACTGAAGCTTTCTTT CASSLSPGTGTEAFF
TRBJ1-3 once TRBV19 - TGTGCCAGTAGTTCTTGGGGATACAGGAAAACGACAGGAAACACCATATATTTT CASSSWGYRKTTGNTIYF
TRBJ2-3 once TRBV2 - TGTGCCAGCAGTGTCGAGGGGGACCAGTATTTT CASSVEGDQYF
TRBJ2-7 - TRBV15 TRBD1 TGTGCCACCAGCAGAGATCGGAGAAGGGCAGACAGGGCTTCCTACGAGCAGTACTTC CATSRDRRRADRASYEQYF
TRBJ1-1 - TRBV19 - TGTGCCAGTAGTATATGGAGGGAAAGGAACACTGAAGCTTTCTTT CASSIWRERNTEAFF
TRBJ2-6 once TRBV6-1 TRBD2 TGTGCCAGCATTGACCGATTAGCGGGAGCGTCATCGGGGGCCAACGTCCTGACTTTC CASIDRLAGASSGANVLTF
TRBJ1-5 - TRBV7-8 - TGTGCCAGCAGCCTATTACCTCGGGGGGGCATCAATCAGCCCCAGCATTTT CASSLLPRGGINQPQHF
TRBJ1-2 - TRBV7-2 - TGTGCCAGCAGCCCAGGGGTTGGCTACACCTTC CASSPGVGYTF
TRBJ2-1 - TRBV11-2 - TGTGCCAGCAGCTTAGTGCGGAGTAGCTCCTACAATGAGCAGTTCTTC CASSLVRSSSYNEQFF